This TCR beta chain stems from a study of T cell repertoires in cytomegalovirus infection. About the study: Recently identified HLA-C-restricted CMV epitopes were among the peptides used. Public TCR beta signatures provided an indication of both CMV infection and a matching HLA type. General study points: CMV-specific TCR beta clonotypes restricted by HLA-C were the ones dominating the ex vivo response. Frequencies of public TCR beta families were cumulated, and this identified carriers of CMV plus the relevant HLA.

V lost 8 bases to trimming and J lost 9 bases; unmatched junction nucleotides: 9. This CDR3 spans 13 amino acids. Germline assignment: CDR1 LNHNV and CDR2 YYDKDF (reference sequence). TCRdb processed the reads anew with MiXCR; each CDR3 protein has one entry. The table has around 430,000 distinct CDR3 sequences, about 42% seen once; the top ten hold roughly two fifths. On this clonotype itself: Antigen unknown.

The sequence was obtained from a human donor in good health (CMV status not recorded). Some clones in this sample may be carry-over from other donors' samples. Specimen: cultured PBMCs, collected from culture after CMV antigen stimulation. V and J are TRBV15 and TRBJ2-1, with 8 bases lining up with TRBD2. CDR3 sequence: CATSGGGSVEQFF. DNA of the CDR3: TGTGCCACCTCCGGGGGGGGGTCAGTTGAGCAGTTCTTC.